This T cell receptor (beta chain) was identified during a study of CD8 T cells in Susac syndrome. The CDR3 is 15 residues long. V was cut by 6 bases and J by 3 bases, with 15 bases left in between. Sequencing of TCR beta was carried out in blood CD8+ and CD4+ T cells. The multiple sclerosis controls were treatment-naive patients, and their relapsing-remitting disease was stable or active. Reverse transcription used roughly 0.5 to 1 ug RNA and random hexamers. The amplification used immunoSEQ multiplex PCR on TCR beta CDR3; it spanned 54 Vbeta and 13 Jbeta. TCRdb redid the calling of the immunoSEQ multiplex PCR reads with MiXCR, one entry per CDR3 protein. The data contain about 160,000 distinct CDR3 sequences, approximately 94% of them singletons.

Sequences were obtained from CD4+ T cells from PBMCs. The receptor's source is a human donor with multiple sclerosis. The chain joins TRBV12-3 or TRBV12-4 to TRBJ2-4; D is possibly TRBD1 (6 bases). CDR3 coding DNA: TGTGCCAGCAGCCGGCCAGGGGCCCGCAAAAACATTCAGTACTTC. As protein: CASSRPGARKNIQYF.